The 2 T cell receptor beta chains listed next were all sequenced from one sample in a study of blood T cell repertoires in COVID-19. This table comes from immunoSEQ multiplex PCR, and its TCRdb copy is limited to in-frame clones, with some not included. The data show 190,000 or so clones, around 85% seen once. The sequenced sample consisted of peripheral blood. The source is a man between 45 and 60 years old who had recovered from COVID-19.

This chain uses TRBV7-7 with TRBJ2-7; 10 bases line up with TRBD1. V dropped 4 bases and J dropped 5; count of bases not matched to a gene: 5. The CDR3 length is 14 residues. Germline loops: CDR1 SSHAT, CDR2 FNYEAQ (reference sequence). The CDR3 loop is CASSYRDRGHEQYF. The CDR3 coding sequence is TGTGCCAGCAGCTACCGGGACAGGGGCCACGAGCAGTACTTC.

J is TRBJ2-3 and V is TRBV19; 12 bases are shared with TRBD2. Germline V gives CDR1 LNHDA, CDR2 SQIVND (reference sequence). This CDR3 spans 14 amino acids. With V trimmed by 4 bases and J by 4 bases, 0 bases remained unmatched. CDR3 in amino acids: CASSRLAGADTQYF. CDR3 nucleotides: TGTGCCAGTAGTAGACTAGCGGGAGCAGATACGCAGTATTTT.